A single T cell receptor (beta chain) is shown here with its context. The junction had 7 bases not matched to a gene; V was cut back by 5 bases and J by 7 bases. CDR1 and CDR2 from the germline V gene are SGHDN and FVKESK. The CDR3 has 13 residues. TCRdb's copy holds only in-frame clones and misses some; the assay was immunoSEQ multiplex PCR. The sample lists 100,000 to 150,000 clones, approximately 89% occurring once. This record belongs to a study of blood T cell repertoires in COVID-19. This sequence originates from an elderly woman with COVID-19, enrolled during active disease. Material: peripheral blood. The chain joins TRBV14 to TRBJ2-7, with 8 bases identical to TRBD2. As DNA, the CDR3 is TGTGCCAGCAGCTTAGCGGGAACGGGAGAGCAGTACTTC. This gives the protein CASSLAGTGEQYF.